The entry below describes one T cell receptor (beta chain). The data are from a study of blood T cell repertoires in COVID-19. As for the study in general: PBMCs, B-cell-depleted T cells, or T cells provided the cDNA or gDNA that made up the material.

From germline, CDR1 is MNHEY and CDR2 SMNVEV (reference sequence). The length of the CDR3 is 16 residues. V lost 5 bases and J lost 6; bases outside the gene matches: 10. The method was immunoSEQ multiplex PCR; TCRdb's version includes in-frame clones alone and lacks a portion of them. The sample has hundreds of thousands of clones; roughly 86% are singletons. This TCR was sampled from a woman between 25 and 40 years old who had recovered from COVID-19. Sequenced: PBMCs or T cells enriched from blood (not recorded which). V gene TRBV27 combines with J gene TRBJ2-3, with 11 bases lining up with TRBD2. CDR3 amino acids: CASSPRTSGSPDTQYF. The CDR3 coding sequence is TGTGCCAGCAGTCCTAGAACTAGCGGGAGTCCCGATACGCAGTATTTT.